These 14 T cell receptor beta chains were all obtained from the same sample, sequenced in a study of cytomegalovirus exposure and HLA in healthy donors. It was with 60 Vbeta and 13 Jbeta primers that the PCR ran. Clones were read by immunoSEQ multiplex PCR, and TCRdb kept only the in-frame ones, dropping some. The table lists 120,000 or so clones, more than 65% of them singletons. The specimen was PBMCs. These receptor sequences come from a woman between 18 and 29 years old in good health and CMV-seronegative.

This chain connects TRBV7-9 to TRBJ2-4; D unclear. Between the trimmed V and J ends, which lost 1 base and 8 bases, there was a span of 15 bases. Germline V gene sequence: CDR1 SEHNR, CDR2 FQNEAQ (reference sequence). CDR3 length: 15 amino acids. For the CDR3, the DNA is TGTGCCAGCAGCTTAGACGGTCAACGGGTGGACATTCAGTACTTC. Amino acid sequence: CASSLDGQRVDIQYF.

The chain combines TRBV11-2 with TRBJ2-1, with 7 nucleotides matching TRBD2. V lost 7 bases, J lost 9 bases, and 12 bases stayed unmatched. The CDR3 spans 14 residues. Germline CDR1 and CDR2: SGHAT and FQNNGV. CDR3 DNA sequence: TGTGCCAGCACCTTGAGCGGGGTGGGGGGTGAGCAGTTCTTC. It codes for CASTLSGVGGEQFF.

This chain links TRBV11-3 with TRBJ1-1; 7 positions match TRBD1. In germline, CDR1 is SGHNT, CDR2 YENEEA. V lost 5 bases, J lost 5 bases, and 5 bases stayed unmatched. This CDR3 comprises 13 residues. The CDR3 coding sequence is TGTGCCAGCAGCATTCAGGGGGGAACTGAAGCTTTCTTT. Its translation is CASSIQGGTEAFF.

The chain links TRBV5-4 to TRBJ2-2; 10 positions match TRBD1. CDR1 is SGHNT, CDR2 YYREEE, per germline (reference sequence). The V gene end was trimmed by 7 bases and the J gene end by 5 bases; junction bases not matched to a gene: 8. This CDR3 is 15 amino acids long. The CDR3: CASGRQGAGTGELFF. The CDR3 coding sequence is TGTGCCAGCGGAAGACAGGGGGCTGGGACCGGGGAGCTGTTTTTT.

This chain joins TRBV27 and TRBJ2-1, with D perhaps matching TRBD1 (6 bases). The CDR3 extends over 14 amino acids. Per germline, CDR1 MNHEY and CDR2 SMNVEV (reference sequence). V was shortened by 5 bases and J by 7 bases, with 15 bases between the two germline ends. As DNA, the CDR3 is TGTGCCAGCAGTCCCCTGACAGGAGCGAATGAGCAGTTCTTC. Its protein is CASSPLTGANEQFF.

V is TRBV5-1 and J is TRBJ2-7; 9 bases align to TRBD1. The CDR3 extends over 14 amino acids. Germline CDR1 reads SGHRS; CDR2 reads YFSETQ. V lost 3 bases, J lost 0 bases, and 1 base stayed unmatched. This chain's CDR3 is CASSSTGGSYEQYF. DNA for the CDR3: TGCGCCAGCAGCTCGACAGGGGGCTCCTACGAGCAGTACTTC. The whole variable domain, remainder taken from reference TRBV5-1 and TRBJ2-7, is KAGVTQTPRYLIKTRGQQVTLSCSPISGHRSVSWYQQTPGQGLQFLFEYFSETQRNKGNFPGRFSGRQFSNSRSEMNVSTLELGDSALYLCASSSTGGSYEQYFGPGTRLTVT.

The V and J genes are TRBV7-3 and TRBJ2-1, with 8 bases identical to TRBD2. From germline, CDR1 is SGHTA and CDR2 FQGTGA. This CDR3 is built from 15 residues. The V gene end was trimmed by 5 bases and the J gene end by 4 bases; junction bases not matched to a gene: 7. The CDR3 sequence is CASSILAGGYNEQFF. The CDR3 coding sequence is TGTGCCAGCAGCATTCTAGCGGGTGGTTACAATGAGCAGTTCTTC. Complete variable domain (other parts from reference TRBV7-3 and TRBJ2-1): GAGVSQTPSNKVTEKGKYVELRCDPISGHTALYWYRQSLGQGPEFLIYFQGTGAADDSGLPNDRFFAVRPEGSVSTLKIQRTERGDSAVYLCASSILAGGYNEQFFGPGTRLTVL.

J is TRBJ2-5 and V is TRBV9; the D gene is possibly TRBD2 (5 bases). The ends were cut back, 3 bases at V and 4 bases at J, with 10 bases in the middle. This CDR3 is 13 amino acids long. CDR1 is SGDLS, CDR2 YYNGEE, per germline. CDR3 DNA sequence: TGTGCCAGCAGCGCCCTGGCGGGAGAGACCCAGTACTTC. It codes for CASSALAGETQYF. Using reference TRBV9 and TRBJ2-5 for the parts outside the CDR3, the full variable domain is DSGVTQTPKHLITATGQRVTLRCSPRSGDLSVYWYQQSLDQGLQFLIQYYNGEERAKGNILERFSAQQFPDLHSELNLSSLELGDSALYFCASSALAGETQYFGPGTRLLVL.

V and J are TRBV14 and TRBJ1-4; TRBD1 matches at 8 bases. Germline lookup yields CDR1 SGHDN and CDR2 FVKESK. The CDR3 is made up of 13 amino acids. V was pared by 5 bases and J by 8 bases, with 4 bases of the junction left unmatched. The CDR3 DNA reads TGTGCCAGCAGCTTAACAGGGGGGGAAAAACTGTTTTTT. The encoded protein is CASSLTGGEKLFF.

This chain links TRBV5-1 with TRBJ2-7, with 10 bases identical to TRBD1. Trimming at V came to 0 bases and at J to 5 bases, leaving 11 bases not matched to a gene. From germline, CDR1 is SGHRS and CDR2 YFSETQ. The CDR3 consists of 17 residues. The CDR3 DNA follows: TGCGCCAGCAGCTTGGAGGGGGGGGGACAGGGGATGAACGAGCAGTACTTC. This codes for CASSLEGGGQGMNEQYF.

The chain couples TRBV27 to TRBJ1-1, with D maybe TRBD1 (6 bases). CDR3 length: 14 amino acids. V was cut by 5 bases and J by 8 bases, with 18 bases left in between. CDR1 MNHEY and CDR2 SMNVEV come from the germline V gene (reference sequence). CDR3 sequence (DNA): TGTGCCAGCAGTCTCAGTTCACAGGGACCCGAAGCTTTCTTT. It translates to CASSLSSQGPEAFF.

The chain links TRBV4-1 to TRBJ1-6, with D possibly being TRBD1 (6 bases). Germline V gene data show CDR1 as MGHRA and CDR2 as YSYEKL. Trimming left V 5 bases short and J 13 bases short, with 12 bases between. The CDR3 runs to 12 residues. The CDR3 here is CASSLGANPLHF. The CDR3 nucleotides are TGCGCCAGCAGCTTGGGGGCCAATCCCCTCCACTTT.

The V and J genes are TRBV5-8 and TRBJ2-5; D remains unclear. This CDR3 has 11 amino acids. Germline V gene data show CDR1 as SGHTS and CDR2 as YDEGEE. Trimming shortened V by 3 bases and J by 5 bases, and 5 bases separated the two germline ends. CDR3 DNA sequence: TGTGCCAGCAGCTGGCCGGAGACCCAGTACTTC. It encodes CASSWPETQYF.

The gene calls are TRBV7-9 and TRBJ1-1; D uncertain. CDR3 length: 15 residues. Trimming left V 1 base short and J 3 bases short, with 12 bases between. Germline loops: CDR1 SEHNR, CDR2 FQNEAQ (reference sequence). CDR3 DNA sequence: TGTGCCAGCAGCTTAGTAATACGGGGAGACACTGAAGCTTTCTTT. Protein sequence: CASSLVIRGDTEAFF.